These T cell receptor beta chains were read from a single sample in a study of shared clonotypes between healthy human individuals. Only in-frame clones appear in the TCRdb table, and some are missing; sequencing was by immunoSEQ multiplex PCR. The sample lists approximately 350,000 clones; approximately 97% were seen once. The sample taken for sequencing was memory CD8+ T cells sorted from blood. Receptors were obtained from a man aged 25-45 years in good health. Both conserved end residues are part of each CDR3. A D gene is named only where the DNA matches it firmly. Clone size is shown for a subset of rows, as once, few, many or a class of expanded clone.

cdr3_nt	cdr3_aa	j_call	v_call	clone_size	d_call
TGCGCCAGCAGGCCCGGGACAGGGGGCTACGAGCAGTACTTC	CASRPGTGGYEQYF	TRBJ2-7	TRBV10-1	-	TRBD1
TGTGCCAGCAGTGTCCTCCCGGGAGCTAACTATGGCTACACCTTC	CASSVLPGANYGYTF	TRBJ1-2	TRBV6-4	-	-
TGTGCCAGCAGCGACATGGGGAACGAGCAGTACTTC	CASSDMGNEQYF	TRBJ2-7	TRBV7-2	-	-
TGTGCCAGCAGCCTCAAGGCAGCCGGGGGATGGACCGGGGAGCTGTTTTTT	CASSLKAAGGWTGELFF	TRBJ2-2	TRBV7-9	-	-
TGCGCCAGCAGCCAAGACCGACTAGCGGGAGGGGCCGGGGAGCTGTTTTTT	CASSQDRLAGGAGELFF	TRBJ2-2	TRBV4-1	-	TRBD2
TGTGCCAGCAGCTCGGGACAGCTCGACGGGGAGACCCAGTACTTC	CASSSGQLDGETQYF	TRBJ2-5	TRBV7-9	-	TRBD1
TGTGCCATCAGTTCAGGGGGCACTGAAGCTTTCTTT	CAISSGGTEAFF	TRBJ1-1	TRBV10-3	-	TRBD1
TGTGCCAGCAGCTCCACCGGGACAGGGCGTAACACCTTC	CASSSTGTGRNTF	TRBJ1-2	TRBV5-5	once	TRBD1
TGTGCCAGCAGCTTCACAGGGGGTCATGAGCAGTTCTTC	CASSFTGGHEQFF	TRBJ2-1	TRBV5-6	-	TRBD1
TGCGCCAGCAGCACCCTGGCCCGCGGTTGGTACGAGCAGTACTTC	CASSTLARGWYEQYF	TRBJ2-7	TRBV5-1	-	-
TGTGCCAGCAGTGAACTTTTTGGACGAAGCTCTGGAAACACCATATATTTT	CASSELFGRSSGNTIYF	TRBJ1-3	TRBV6-1	-	-
TGCGCCAGCAAGCGGGGGCTACCCTACGAGCAGTACTTC	CASKRGLPYEQYF	TRBJ2-7	TRBV5-1	once	TRBD2
TGTGCCACACTAGCGGGTGGGTCCTACGAGCAGTACTTC	CATLAGGSYEQYF	TRBJ2-7	TRBV7-8	-	TRBD2
TGCGCCAGCAGCACAAGGACAGGACTGAACACCGGGGAGCTGTTTTTT	CASSTRTGLNTGELFF	TRBJ2-2	TRBV5-1	-	TRBD1
TGTGCCAGCAGTTTAACTCTCCGCTCCGAGCAGTACTTC	CASSLTLRSEQYF	TRBJ2-7	TRBV27	-	-
TGTGCCAGCTCACTCGTCCTCACTGAAGCTTTCTTT	CASSLVLTEAFF	TRBJ1-1	TRBV18	once	-
TGCGCCAGCAGCTTGAGGACTAGCGGGTCCTACGAGCAGTACTTC	CASSLRTSGSYEQYF	TRBJ2-7	TRBV5-1	-	TRBD2
TGTGCCAGCTCACCAGGTAGCGGGAGGGCCCACGAGCAGTACTTC	CASSPGSGRAHEQYF	TRBJ2-7	TRBV18	-	TRBD2
TGCAGTGCTGAGGGGGACTATGGCTACACCTTC	CSAEGDYGYTF	TRBJ1-2	TRBV20-1	-	-
TGCGCCAGCAGCCCGCGGGGACAGGGAAGGACAACCGGGGAGCTGTTTTTT	CASSPRGQGRTTGELFF	TRBJ2-2	TRBV5-1	-	TRBD1
TGTGCCAGCAAGACAGGGGGCGAGCAGTACTTC	CASKTGGEQYF	TRBJ2-7	TRBV2	-	TRBD1
TGTGCCAGTAGTATAGTCAGGGGGCGCACAGATACGCAGTATTTT	CASSIVRGRTDTQYF	TRBJ2-3	TRBV19	-	TRBD1
TGTGCCAGCAGGTTGGACAACCCTATGAACACCGGGGAGCTGTTTTTT	CASRLDNPMNTGELFF	TRBJ2-2	TRBV2	-	-
TGTGCCAGCAGTGAAACCGGGACAGCCTATGGCTACACCTTC	CASSETGTAYGYTF	TRBJ1-2	TRBV6-1	-	TRBD1
TGTGCCAGCAGCCCCGCTGGCGGGGCCTACGAGCAGTACTTC	CASSPAGGAYEQYF	TRBJ2-7	TRBV11-2	-	-
TGTGCCAGCTCATATCAGGGGGCTGGGGCCAACGTCCTGACTTTC	CASSYQGAGANVLTF	TRBJ2-6	TRBV18	-	TRBD1
TGCGCCAGCAGCTTGGCGGGACTGCACTCCTACAATGAGCAGTTCTTC	CASSLAGLHSYNEQFF	TRBJ2-1	TRBV5-1	-	-
TGTGCCAGCAGCTTGGACAGGGACTACGAGCAGTACTTC	CASSLDRDYEQYF	TRBJ2-7	TRBV5-8	-	-
TGTGCCTGGAGTGTGACAGGGGGGCCCAATCAGCCCCAGCATTTT	CAWSVTGGPNQPQHF	TRBJ1-5	TRBV30	once	TRBD1
TGCAGTGCTAGGGGCGGGGGCGAGCAGTACTTC	CSARGGGEQYF	TRBJ2-7	TRBV20-1	-	TRBD2
TGCAGTGCTAGGGCCCCTCCCGTACTGTATTTT	CSARAPPVLYF	TRBJ2-3	TRBV20-1	-	-
TGTGCCAGCAGCTCGACTATCACCGGGGAGCTGTTTTTT	CASSSTITGELFF	TRBJ2-2	TRBV11-3	-	-
TGTGCCAGCAGCCAACGCATGGGACTCTACGAGCAGTACTTC	CASSQRMGLYEQYF	TRBJ2-7	TRBV7-2	-	-
TGTGCCAGCAGTTTAAGGGACGACACTGAAGCTTTCTTT	CASSLRDDTEAFF	TRBJ1-1	TRBV28	-	-
TGTGCCAGCAGTCCCTTGACAGGCTACAGGGGTCGGAACACTGAAGCTTTCTTT	CASSPLTGYRGRNTEAFF	TRBJ1-1	TRBV28	-	TRBD1
TGTGCCAGCCAGATAACAGGGGATGGCTACACCTTC	CASQITGDGYTF	TRBJ1-2	TRBV6-5	-	TRBD1
TGTGCCAGCAGTGAAACAGGGGTAAACTATGGCTACACCTTC	CASSETGVNYGYTF	TRBJ1-2	TRBV6-1	-	TRBD1
TGTGCCAGCAGAGGACAGGGGGACACTGAAGCTTTCTTT	CASRGQGDTEAFF	TRBJ1-1	TRBV28	-	TRBD1
TGCGCCAGCAGCTTGGACCTGAAAAGATCGCTCTATGGCTACACCTTC	CASSLDLKRSLYGYTF	TRBJ1-2	TRBV5-1	-	-
TGTGCCAGCAGCTTTCGGGGACTGAACACCGGGGAGCTGTTTTTT	CASSFRGLNTGELFF	TRBJ2-2	TRBV5-6	-	-
TGTGCCAGCAGCTTAACGGCTGTGGAGCAGTACTTC	CASSLTAVEQYF	TRBJ2-7	TRBV11-2	-	-
TGTGCCAGCAGCTTGGGAGGCGGGAGTGGGGCAGATACGCAGTATTTT	CASSLGGGSGADTQYF	TRBJ2-3	TRBV5-4	-	TRBD2
TGCGCCAGCAGCTTGGCGCCCCTCTATGGCAATCAGCCCCAGCATTTT	CASSLAPLYGNQPQHF	TRBJ1-5	TRBV5-1	-	-
TGCAGCGCCAGGGTGGGCGATCAGCCCCAGCATTTT	CSARVGDQPQHF	TRBJ1-5	TRBV29-1	-	-
TGCGCCAGCAGCCAAGCCCCGGGACTAGCGGTTTACGAGCAGTACTTC	CASSQAPGLAVYEQYF	TRBJ2-7	TRBV4-1	-	TRBD2
TGTGCCAGCAGTTCCCGGGACAGCCGTAACAATGAGCAGTTCTTC	CASSSRDSRNNEQFF	TRBJ2-1	TRBV2	-	TRBD1